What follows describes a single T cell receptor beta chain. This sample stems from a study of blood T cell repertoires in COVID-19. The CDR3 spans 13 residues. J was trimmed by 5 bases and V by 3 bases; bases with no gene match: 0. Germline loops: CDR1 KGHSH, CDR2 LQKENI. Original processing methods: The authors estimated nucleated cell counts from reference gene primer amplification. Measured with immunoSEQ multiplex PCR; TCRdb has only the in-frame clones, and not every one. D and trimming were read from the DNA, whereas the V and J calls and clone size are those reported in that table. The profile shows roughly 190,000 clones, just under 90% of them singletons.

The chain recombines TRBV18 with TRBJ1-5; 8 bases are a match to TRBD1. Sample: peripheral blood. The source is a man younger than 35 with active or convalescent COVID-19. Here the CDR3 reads CASSPTGDQPQHF. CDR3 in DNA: TGTGCCAGCTCACCGACAGGGGATCAGCCCCAGCATTTT.